Below, 27 T cell receptor beta chains from the same sample are listed, as sequenced in a study of blood T cell repertoires in COVID-19 (dated by TCRdb to 2018 to 2021). Libraries were made using the immunoSEQ multiplex PCR assay. Held by TCRdb, this immuneACCESS table contains in-frame sequences only and omits some clones. Under half of the omission traces to an unresolved V gene where checked; the cause of the rest is unknown. In all, the sample holds approximately 220,000 clones, and roughly 84% of those were seen once. Under 30% of the sample lies in the top ten. Sequencing was carried out using peripheral blood. Receptors were obtained from a man aged 35 to 55 with acute or convalescent COVID-19.

In the case of this clone: Other DNA sequences in this sample translate to the same CDR3. V gene TRBV12-3 or TRBV12-4 combines with J gene TRBJ2-7; D uncertain. V was cut by 3 bases and J by 7 bases, with 10 bases left in between. There are 12 residues in the CDR3. CDR3 sequence: CASSFRRLEQYF. CDR3 sequence (DNA): TGTGCCAGCAGTTTTCGCAGGTTAGAGCAGTACTTC.

The sample holds a few counts of this clone. The rearrangement uses TRBV5-6 and TRBJ1-6, with a possible D match to TRBD1 (6 bases). Deletions cut 3 bases from V and 7 bases from J, with 14 bases between. This CDR3 has 15 amino acids. Germline V gene lookup returns CDR1 SGHDT and CDR2 YYEEEE. In DNA, the CDR3 is TGTGCCAGCAGCTACCCACAGGGCTTCAATTCACCCCTCCACTTT. Residues: CASSYPQGFNSPLHF. The variable domain in full, completed from reference TRBV5-6 and TRBJ1-6, reads DAGVTQSPTHLIKTRGQQVTLRCSPKSGHDTVSWYQQALGQGPQFIFQYYEEEERQRGNFPDRFSGHQFPNYSSELNVNALLLGDSALYLCASSYPQGFNSPLHFGNGTRLTVT.

The CDR3 region has the DNA TGTGCCAGCAGCGGGACAGGGTACACTGAAGCTTTCTTT. Protein product: CASSGTGYTEAFF. The chain joins TRBV5-4 to TRBJ1-1; 9 positions agree with TRBD1. This CDR3 has 13 amino acids. Germline loops: CDR1 SGHNT, CDR2 YYREEE (reference sequence). The J segment lost 3 bases and the V segment lost 4 bases, leaving 1 base of the junction unmatched.

This chain connects TRBV19 to TRBJ2-7, with 8 nucleotides matching TRBD1. CDR1 LNHDA and CDR2 SQIVND come from the germline V gene (reference sequence). Trimming removed 0 bases from V and 7 bases from J; junction bases left unmatched: 2. The CDR3 totals 13 residues. The CDR3 bases are TGTGCCAGTAGTATAGAGTGGACAGGGGAGCAGTACTTC. Encoded protein: CASSIEWTGEQYF.

V usage is TRBV7-2 and J usage is TRBJ1-5; TRBD1 might be the D (5 bases). The germline V and J ends were trimmed by 5 bases and 7 bases, with 18 bases remaining between them. CDR3 length equals 15 residues. CDR1 and CDR2 (germline): SGHTA, FQGNSA. The CDR3 DNA is TGTGCCAGCAGCGCCGGCAGGGCACCAAACCAGCCCCAGCATTTT. Amino acids: CASSAGRAPNQPQHF.

The V gene is TRBV10-1, the J gene TRBJ2-2, with D uncertain. The CDR3 spans 15 residues. V was clipped by 3 bases and J by 3 bases, with 11 bases between them. Germline V lookup: CDR1 WNHNN, CDR2 SYGVQD (reference sequence). CDR3 nucleotides: TGCGCCAGCAGTGACATCGCAGGATACACCGGGGAGCTGTTTTTT. It translates to CASSDIAGYTGELFF.

The chain combines TRBV7-2 with TRBJ2-7, with D possibly matching TRBD2 (5 bases). The V gene lost 3 bases and the J gene lost 6 bases, with 18 bases spanning the gap. CDR1 is SGHTA and CDR2 is FQGNSA in the germline V gene. This CDR3 region has 15 residues. CDR3 sequence (DNA): TGTGCCAGCAGCTTCGACGGGCTAGCCTGGGGCGAGCAGTACTTC. It encodes CASSFDGLAWGEQYF.

The chain links TRBV7-9 to TRBJ1-1, with D possibly TRBD1 on 6 matching bases. Trimming took off 2 bases at V and 8 bases at J, with 9 bases between the two ends. The CDR3 contains 12 residues. CDR1 and CDR2 from the germline V gene are SEHNR and FQNEAQ (reference sequence). CDR3 in amino acids: CASSLNQGEAFF. The CDR3 DNA is TGTGCCAGCAGCTTAAACCAGGGGGAAGCTTTCTTT.

This chain joins TRBV11-2 and TRBJ2-3, with 11 bases that match TRBD2. The CDR3 totals 16 residues. J was trimmed by 3 bases and V by 3 bases; bases with no gene match: 5. The V gene's germline CDR1 is SGHAT and CDR2 FQNNGV. The CDR3, as DNA: TGTGCCAGCAGCTTCTCGACTAGCGGGGATACAGATACGCAGTATTTT. Translating it yields CASSFSTSGDTDTQYF. Complete variable domain (other parts from reference TRBV11-2 and TRBJ2-3): EAGVAQSPRYKIIEKRQSVAFWCNPISGHATLYWYQQILGQGPKLLIQFQNNGVVDDSQLPKDRFSAERLKGVDSTLKIQPAKLEDSAVYLCASSFSTSGDTDTQYFGPGTRLTVL.

This clone showed up just a few times. The chain couples TRBV3-1 (or the pseudogene TRBV3-2) to TRBJ1-4; TRBD1 is a possible D gene (6 bases). The germline V gene encodes CDR1 LGHDT and CDR2 YNNKEL (reference sequence). Trimming took off 1 base at V and 8 bases at J, with 14 bases between the two ends. The CDR3 extends over 15 amino acids. CDR3 region: CASSQGVQGSEKLFF. The CDR3 DNA reads as TGTGCCAGCAGCCAAGGCGTACAGGGAAGCGAAAAACTGTTTTTT.

The chain has TRBV19 and TRBJ2-7; TRBD1 agrees at 8 bases. V was clipped by 8 bases and J by 2 bases; unmatched bases: 8. The CDR3 is 14 residues long. Germline V gene data show CDR1 as LNHDA and CDR2 as SQIVND (reference sequence). CDR3 coding DNA: TGTGCCAGTCGCGGACAGGGAGCCCCCTACGAGCAGTACTTC. It codes for CASRGQGAPYEQYF.

The chain combines TRBV5-1 with TRBJ2-3; TRBD2 aligns across 8 bases. The CDR3 extends over 14 amino acids. V lost 6 bases and J lost 5; bases outside the gene matches: 8. CDR1 is SGHRS and CDR2 is YFSETQ in the germline V gene. As DNA, the CDR3 is TGCGCCAGCAATCGTGCGGGAGGAGGAGATACGCAGTATTTT. This sequence encodes CASNRAGGGDTQYF.

The chain joins TRBV5-5 to TRBJ2-1, with 9 bases identical to TRBD2. The CDR3 runs to 15 residues. Trimming removed 8 bases from V and 5 bases from J; junction bases left unmatched: 11. CDR1 is SGHKS, CDR2 YYEKEE, per germline (reference sequence). CDR3 DNA: TGTGCCAGTGCCCTCTGGCGGGAGGGCCACAATGAGCAGTTCTTC. Translated: CASALWREGHNEQFF.

The chain recombines TRBV27 with TRBJ2-1; TRBD2 matches 11 bases. Per germline, CDR1 MNHEY and CDR2 SMNVEV (reference sequence). This CDR3 has 14 amino acids. The V gene end was trimmed by 5 bases and the J gene end by 7 bases; junction bases not matched to a gene: 4. The CDR3 spells CASSATSGGNEQFF. CDR3 in DNA: TGTGCCAGCAGTGCAACTAGCGGGGGTAATGAGCAGTTCTTC.

V usage is TRBV12-3 or TRBV12-4 and J usage is TRBJ2-7; 7 nucleotides agree with TRBD1. V shed 6 bases and J 2 bases; nucleotides not matched to a gene: 4. CDR3 length: 13 residues. For the CDR3, the DNA is TGTGCCAGCAGCCGGGACAGACCCTACGAGCAGTACTTC. Its translation: CASSRDRPYEQYF.

The sample holds a few counts of this clone. The rearrangement uses TRBV6-5 and TRBJ2-4; D is possibly TRBD1 (6 bases). CDR1 MNHEY and CDR2 SVGAGI come from the germline V gene. Trimming took 5 bases from V and 7 from J, leaving 12 bases between them. This CDR3 is built from 13 residues. CDR3 sequence reads: CASSTGLRNIQYF. The CDR3 DNA is TGTGCCAGCAGTACAGGGCTGAGGAACATTCAGTACTTC.

This clone was seen once. The CDR3 here is CASSQPDRSYGYTF. The CDR3 nucleotides read TGTGCCAGCAGCCAACCGGACAGGTCCTATGGCTACACCTTC. The genes are TRBV7-9 and TRBJ1-2; 7 bases are a match to TRBD1. This CDR3 comprises 14 residues. Trimming removed 5 bases from V and 4 bases from J; junction bases left unmatched: 7. CDR1 and CDR2 from the germline V gene are SEHNR and FQNEAQ (reference sequence).

Here the CDR3 reads CASSAGLGPDTQYF. DNA for the CDR3: TGTGCCAGCAGCGCGGGACTAGGCCCAGATACGCAGTATTTT. The chain carries TRBV7-3 and TRBJ2-3; 8 bases fit TRBD2. Germline V CDR1 and CDR2: SGHTA, FQGTGA. The CDR3 length is 14 residues. Trimming at V came to 5 bases and at J to 4 bases, leaving 5 bases not matched to a gene.

The J gene is TRBJ2-1, the V gene TRBV4-3; the match to TRBD2 covers 13 bases. The CDR3 covers 18 residues. CDR1 and CDR2 from the germline V gene are LGHNA and YSLEER. V shed 0 bases, J shed 9 bases, and the junction held 11 bases outside the gene matches. CDR3 coding DNA: TGCGCCAGCAGCCAAGATTTTTATAGGACTAGCGGGAGAAGTGAGCAGTTCTTC. It is translated as CASSQDFYRTSGRSEQFF.

This sequence joins TRBV7-2 and TRBJ2-1; 7 nucleotides agree with TRBD2. The CDR3 covers 15 residues. With V trimmed by 5 bases and J by 9 bases, 13 bases remained unmatched. CDR1 SGHTA and CDR2 FQGNSA come from the germline V gene. CDR3 residues: CASSPLRQWEGEQFF. CDR3 DNA sequence: TGTGCCAGCAGCCCCCTGCGGCAGTGGGAGGGTGAGCAGTTCTTC.

The rearrangement links TRBV20-1 to TRBJ1-2; D uncertain. Trimming removed 1 base at V and 7 bases at J, with 7 bases between. CDR1 is DFQATT and CDR2 is SNEGSKA in the germline V gene (reference sequence). This CDR3 is 11 amino acids long. The chain's CDR3 is CSARVQSGYTF. In DNA, the CDR3 is TGCAGTGCTAGAGTACAGTCTGGCTACACCTTC.

About this clone itself: This may stem from a read error, because a much larger clone lies one nucleotide away. The chain combines TRBV7-3 with TRBJ1-1; D is ambiguous. Trimming left V 3 bases short and J 2 bases short, with 7 bases between. Germline V gene lookup returns CDR1 SGHTA and CDR2 FQGTGA. The CDR3 is made up of 13 amino acids. The CDR3 region is CASSLSVNTEAFF. The CDR3 DNA is TGTGCCAGCAGCTTGTCGGTTAACACTGAAGCTTTCTTT.

J is TRBJ1-6 and V is TRBV19; 8 bases line up with TRBD1. Trimming cost V 4 bases and J 9 bases; bases outside gene matches: 5. CDR3 length: 14 residues. Looked up from germline, CDR1 is LNHDA and CDR2 is SQIVND (reference sequence). CDR3: CASSKAGGPSPLHF. The CDR3 DNA sequence: TGTGCCAGTAGTAAAGCAGGGGGCCCTTCACCCCTCCACTTT. Based on the CDR3 plus reference TRBV19 and TRBJ1-6, the full variable domain is DGGITQSPKYLFRKEGQNVTLSCEQNLNHDAMYWYRQDPGQGLRLIYYSQIVNDFQKGDIAEGYSVSREKKESFPLTVTSAQKNPTAFYLCASSKAGGPSPLHFGNGTRLTVT.

V usage is TRBV12-3 or TRBV12-4 and J usage is TRBJ2-3, with 7 bases lining up with TRBD1. This CDR3 comprises 13 residues. V lost 8 bases to trimming and J lost 6 bases; unmatched junction nucleotides: 8. The CDR3 nucleotides read TGTGCCAGCGGACAGGCCCGGTTGGATACGCAGTATTTT. It specifies CASGQARLDTQYF.

The chain carries TRBV12-3 or TRBV12-4 and TRBJ1-4; D unresolved. The CDR3 totals 12 residues. V was pared by 7 bases and J by 8 bases, with 11 bases between. In DNA, the CDR3 is TGTGCCAGCACCCAATCACAGGAAAAACTGTTTTTT. Residues: CASTQSQEKLFF.

This clone appeared once. The chain recombines TRBV21-1 with TRBJ1-4; the DNA was not used to check the table's D call, TRBD1. TRBV21-1 represents a pseudogene. The CDR3 is made up of 20 amino acids. Here the CDR3 reads CASSKGGSTGKIVTNEKLFF. DNA of the CDR3: TGTGCCAGCAGCAAAGGGGGGAGTACAGGGAAGATAGTAACTAATGAAAAACTGTTTTTT.

The chain couples TRBV2 to TRBJ2-7; D may be TRBD1 (5 bases). CDR1 and CDR2 from the germline V gene are SNHLY and FYNNEI. Trimming pared 3 bases from V and 3 bases from J, leaving 6 bases between. The CDR3 covers 12 residues. CDR3 region: CASSETVYEQYF. CDR3 DNA sequence: TGTGCCAGCAGTGAGACAGTCTACGAGCAGTACTTC.